The present T cell receptor (beta chain) was sequenced within a study of shared clonotypes between healthy human individuals. Study-level information: Donors consisted of a couple of women and a few men between 18 and 49. Study results and limitations: Relative to memory subsets, naive subsets generally showed larger estimated richness. Non-shared clonotypes showed lower generation probabilities than clonotypes common to all four donors.

Nashville, Tennessee was home to all donors, who were Caucasian adults. Repertoires were generated with immunoSEQ multiplex PCR, while TCRdb's copy carries only in-frame clones and drops some. Of about 380,000 clones in the sample, around 96% were seen once. This clone was seen once. Its cognate antigen is unknown. The CDR3 spans 15 residues. The V end lost 6 bases, the J end lost 0 bases, and 12 bases lay between the germline ends. Germline CDR1 reads MDHEN; CDR2 reads SYDVKM. The sample taken for sequencing was memory CD8+ T cells sorted from blood. Subset indicated: CD45RO+ cells pooled with CCR7-negative TemRA cells. This receptor was identified in a young man in good health. The V call is TRBV28, the J call TRBJ2-1; the D gene could be TRBD1 or TRBD2 (5 bases each). The CDR3 is CASRIGGGSYNEQFF. The CDR3 bases are TGTGCCAGCAGAATTGGTGGGGGCTCCTACAATGAGCAGTTCTTC.